This T cell receptor beta chain was identified in a study of blood T cell repertoires in COVID-19. This clone has just one count. Only in-frame clones appear in the TCRdb table, and some are missing; sequencing was by immunoSEQ multiplex PCR. The data show 97,000 or so clones, about nine tenths seen once. The sequence was collected from a woman in her forties or fifties with COVID-19, enrolled during active disease. Sequenced material: peripheral blood.

The CDR3 is CASSVQGTGELFF. DNA for the CDR3: TGTGCCAGCAGTGTACAGGGAACCGGGGAGCTGTTTTTT. The chain links TRBV2 to TRBJ2-2; maybe TRBD1 (6 bases). Germline V lookup: CDR1 SNHLY, CDR2 FYNNEI. The V gene lost 4 bases and the J gene lost 5 bases, with 8 bases spanning the gap. This CDR3 is 13 amino acids long.